This T cell receptor (beta chain) was identified in a study of T-cell reconstitution after alpha-beta-depleted transplantation in children. This clonotype was recorded many times. The V end lost 2 bases, the J end lost 8 bases, and 15 bases lay between the germline ends. The V gene's germline CDR1 is ENHRY and CDR2 SYGVKD. The CDR3 extends over 14 amino acids. A library of TCRbeta sequences, prepared with unique molecular identifiers, was generated. TCRdb analysed the PCR reads with MiXCR anew, one entry per CDR3 protein. Of 90,000 to 95,000 distinct CDR3 sequences in the sample, approximately 12% were seen once.

The chain links TRBV10-3 to TRBJ1-2; unclear D gene. The starting material was PBMCs from the stem cell graft donor, obtained from the stem cell graft. The TCR comes from a human donor who donated a stem cell graft to a child with inherited bone marrow failure. CDR3 in DNA: TGTGCCATCAGTGAGCCCGGACTTACCCGGGGCTACACCTTC. Its protein product is CAISEPGLTRGYTF.